Shown below are 29 T cell receptor beta chains from a single sample sequenced in a study of T-cell memory formation after mild COVID-19. In TCRdb, the 5' RACE reads were re-called with MiXCR into one record per CDR3 protein. The sample comprises hundreds of thousands of distinct CDR3 sequences, approximately 15% of which are singletons, and around 22% rests with the top ten. Sequencing used PBMCs or a T cell subset sorted from them (not recorded which). The source of these receptors is a man in his late teens or twenties who had mild COVID-19 (a few samples of this study predate the infection). Cell type and time point are not known.

As DNA, the CDR3 is TGTGCCAGCGCGGACAGGGTGTCTGCTAACTATGGCTACACCTTC. Translation gives CASADRVSANYGYTF. The rearrangement joins TRBV18 to TRBJ1-2, with 8 bases that match TRBD1. V lost 8 bases and J lost 0; bases outside the gene matches: 8. Germline assignment: CDR1 KGHSH and CDR2 LQKENI. The length of the CDR3 is 15 residues.

The V and J genes are TRBV5-4 and TRBJ2-2, with D maybe TRBD1 (6 bases). The CDR3 is made up of 12 amino acids. V was cut by 1 base and J by 11 bases, with 9 bases left in between. From germline, CDR1 is SGHNT and CDR2 YYREEE (reference sequence). In DNA form, the CDR3 reads TGTGCCAGCAGCTTGTCTGGGGGCGAGCTGTTTTTT. Translation gives CASSLSGGELFF.

A few counts support this clonotype. The rearrangement links TRBV10-2 to TRBJ1-5; D not certain. Germline V gives CDR1 WSHSY, CDR2 SAAADI. The V end lost 2 bases, the J end lost 1 base, and 6 bases lay between the germline ends. The CDR3 contains 14 residues. Here the CDR3 reads CASSEGESNQPQHF. CDR3 DNA: TGCGCCAGCAGTGAGGGAGAAAGCAATCAGCCCCAGCATTTT.

The sample holds many counts of this clonotype. This rearrangement joins TRBV11-2 to TRBJ2-7, with D perhaps matching TRBD1 (6 bases). The germline gives CDR1 SGHAT, CDR2 FQNNGV. The V gene lost 1 base and the J gene lost 7 bases, with 11 bases spanning the gap. This CDR3 spans 13 amino acids. The chain's CDR3 is CASSLVGGEEQYV. The CDR3, as DNA: TGTGCCAGCAGCTTAGTTGGGGGCGAAGAGCAGTACGTC.

This clonotype was detected only a few times. V and J are TRBV28 and TRBJ2-5; no definite D call. The V gene lost 5 bases and the J gene lost 4 bases, with 11 bases spanning the gap. The germline CDR1 and CDR2 sequences are MDHEN and SYDVKM. The CDR3 has 13 residues. The CDR3 region is CASSPPTPETQYF. Written as DNA, the CDR3 is TGTGCCAGCAGTCCCCCAACCCCAGAGACCCAGTACTTC. Variable domain in full (rest from reference TRBV28 and TRBJ2-5): DVKVTQSSRYLVKRTGEKVFLECVQDMDHENMFWYRQDPGLGLRLIYFSYDVKMKEKGDIPEGYSVSREKKERFSLILESASTNQTSMYLCASSPPTPETQYFGPGTRLLVL.

The chain employs TRBV7-2 and TRBJ2-1, with 13 positions matching TRBD2. Germline V gives CDR1 SGHTA, CDR2 FQGNSA. The J segment lost 9 bases and the V segment lost 5 bases, leaving 7 bases of the junction unmatched. This CDR3 comprises 15 residues. The CDR3 sequence is CASSPTSGGPGEQFF. DNA of the CDR3: TGTGCCAGCAGCCCGACTAGCGGGGGGCCGGGTGAGCAGTTCTTC. Based on the CDR3 plus reference TRBV7-2 and TRBJ2-1, the full variable domain is GAGVSQSPSNKVTEKGKDVELRCDPISGHTALYWYRQSLGQGLEFLIYFQGNSAPDKSGLPSDRFSAERTGGSVSTLTIQRTQQEDSAVYLCASSPTSGGPGEQFFGPGTRLTVL.

There are a few counts of this clonotype. The chain joins TRBV7-2 to TRBJ2-5; TRBD2 aligns across 7 bases. V gave up 7 bases and J gave up 3 bases; unmatched junction bases: 5. CDR1 is SGHTA, CDR2 FQGNSA, per germline. This CDR3 is 13 amino acids long. The CDR3 sequence is CASMGGTKETQYF. The CDR3 region has the DNA TGTGCCAGCATGGGGGGGACTAAAGAGACCCAGTACTTC.

This clonotype was seen many times. This sequence joins TRBV29-1 and TRBJ1-2; D is undetermined. V shed 5 bases and J shed 4 bases, with 20 bases lying between them. The CDR3 sequence is 15 residues long. Germline CDR1 and CDR2: SQVTM and ANQGSEA. CDR3 DNA: TGCAGCGTTAATAGCGGGCCCCATCTCTTCTATGGCTACACCTTC. Its translation: CSVNSGPHLFYGYTF.

At least ten counts were recorded for this clonotype. This chain uses TRBV27 with TRBJ2-3; D not certain. This CDR3 has 14 residues. Trimming pared 4 bases from V and 2 bases from J, leaving 10 bases between. Germline V gene lookup returns CDR1 MNHEY and CDR2 SMNVEV (reference sequence). The CDR3, as DNA: TGTGCCAGCAGTTCACAGCCCTTCACAGATACGCAGTATTTT. Amino acid sequence: CASSSQPFTDTQYF.

The rearrangement joins TRBV7-9 to TRBJ2-5; the D gene is possibly TRBD2 (6 bases). V lost 0 bases and J lost 4, with 12 bases in between. The CDR3 extends over 15 amino acids. The germline V gene encodes CDR1 SEHNR and CDR2 FQNEAQ (reference sequence). DNA of the CDR3: TGTGCCAGCAGCTTAGCCGGGACTCAGGGAGAGACCCAGTACTTC. Amino acid sequence: CASSLAGTQGETQYF.

The V gene is TRBV4-3, the J gene TRBJ2-3; D unclear. CDR1 is LGHNA and CDR2 is YSLEER in the germline V gene. The CDR3 extends over 14 amino acids. V was clipped by 0 bases and J by 8 bases, with 12 bases between them. The CDR3 DNA sequence: TGCGCCAGCAGCCAAGATCTCGGGCAAGGTACGCAGTATTTT. Translating gives CASSQDLGQGTQYF.

J is TRBJ1-1 and V is TRBV6-5; D not resolved. Trimming pared 0 bases from V and 4 bases from J, leaving 15 bases between. CDR3 length equals 16 residues. The germline V gene has CDR1 MNHEY and CDR2 SVGAGI. As DNA, the CDR3 is TGTGCCAGCAGTTACTCGGAGACACCCTTTTTCACTGAAGCTTTCTTT. It specifies CASSYSETPFFTEAFF.

This clonotype was observed a handful of times. V usage is TRBV6-5 and J usage is TRBJ2-6; the D call may be TRBD1 or TRBD2 (6 bases each). There are 18 residues in the CDR3. The V and J ends lost 2 bases and 2 bases respectively, with 16 bases between them. Germline V CDR1 and CDR2: MNHEY, SVGAGI. CDR3 in amino acids: CASSYPSTGAPGANVLTF. As DNA, the CDR3 is TGTGCCAGCAGTTACCCTAGTACGGGGGCACCTGGGGCCAACGTCCTGACTTTC.

The sample holds a few counts of this clonotype. The chain is built from TRBV7-3 and TRBJ2-1; a possible D gene is TRBD1 (5 bases). The CDR3 is 14 amino acids. Looked up from germline, CDR1 is SGHTA and CDR2 is FQGTGA. The V and J ends lost 2 bases and 8 bases respectively, with 13 bases between them. The CDR3 DNA reads as TGTGCCAGCAGCTTATTTCAGGGTTTGGATGAGCAGTTCTTC. Its translation is CASSLFQGLDEQFF.

This clonotype was seen at least ten times. The V and J genes are TRBV11-2 and TRBJ2-7; 9 bases match TRBD2. Germline V CDR1 and CDR2: SGHAT, FQNNGV. The CDR3 is 15 amino acids. V lost 6 bases and J lost 0; bases outside the gene matches: 6. The CDR3 is CASSLVSGGSYEQYF. CDR3 nucleotide sequence: TGTGCCAGCAGTCTGGTTAGCGGGGGCTCCTACGAGCAGTACTTC.

This clonotype showed up just a few times. In DNA form, the CDR3 reads TGTGCCACAGAGGACAGGGAGAACACTGAAGCTTTCTTT. As protein: CATEDRENTEAFF. The chain uses TRBV10-3 and TRBJ1-1; TRBD1 matches at 8 bases. Germline assignment: CDR1 ENHRY and CDR2 SYGVKD. CDR3 length: 13 residues. V shed 10 bases and J 1 base; nucleotides not matched to a gene: 5.

This clonotype was seen a handful of times. V usage is TRBV6-5 and J usage is TRBJ1-1, with D hard to call. The germline gives CDR1 MNHEY, CDR2 SVGAGI. The CDR3 totals 12 residues. V lost 8 bases and J lost 6, with 13 bases in between. This CDR3 is CASSPLTAEAFF. Here the CDR3 DNA reads TGTGCCAGCTCCCCCCTTACAGCTGAAGCTTTCTTT.

This clonotype occurred a few times. V gene TRBV6-5 combines with J gene TRBJ1-1; no firm D call. V lost 4 bases and J lost 9, with 18 bases in between. Germline CDR1 and CDR2: MNHEY and SVGAGI. This CDR3 has 14 residues. CDR3 nucleotide sequence: TGTGCCAGCAGTTCCCGCTATCGCTTGGCGAAAGCTTTCTTT. It translates to CASSSRYRLAKAFF.

This clonotype came up many times. This CDR3 is CASSQGRNSPLHF. For the CDR3, the DNA is TGCGCCAGCAGCCAAGGCAGAAATTCACCCCTCCACTTT. The genes are TRBV4-3 and TRBJ1-6; no definite D call. The germline gives CDR1 LGHNA, CDR2 YSLEER. The CDR3 contains 13 residues. Trimming removed 1 base at V and 7 bases at J, with 5 bases between.

The chain couples TRBV6-5 to TRBJ2-7; D unclear. The CDR3 spans 13 residues. Germline CDR1 is MNHEY and CDR2 is SVGAGI. Trimming shortened V by 6 bases and J by 0 bases, and 9 bases separated the two germline ends. The CDR3 bases are TGTGCCAGCAGATCTTCAGGCTCCTACGAGCAGTACTTC. Translation: CASRSSGSYEQYF.

The V and J genes are TRBV28 and TRBJ1-5; 7 nucleotides agree with TRBD1. The CDR3 sequence is 15 residues long. V dropped 8 bases and J dropped 2; count of bases not matched to a gene: 9. Germline CDR1 MDHEN, CDR2 SYDVKM. This chain's CDR3 is CASGLTGSGNQPQHF. CDR3 coding DNA: TGTGCCAGCGGCTTGACAGGGTCGGGCAATCAGCCCCAGCATTTT. The full variable domain, with the rest looked up from reference TRBV28 and TRBJ1-5, is DVKVTQSSRYLVKRTGEKVFLECVQDMDHENMFWYRQDPGLGLRLIYFSYDVKMKEKGDIPEGYSVSREKKERFSLILESASTNQTSMYLCASGLTGSGNQPQHFGDGTRLSIL.

V gene TRBV27 combines with J gene TRBJ1-6; a weak D match, TRBD1 (5 bases). Trimming removed 2 bases at V and 10 bases at J, with 24 bases between. This CDR3 contains 18 residues. Germline loops: CDR1 MNHEY, CDR2 SMNVEV (reference sequence). The CDR3 reads CASSLTSTSGLRGSPLHF. The CDR3 DNA sequence: TGTGCCAGCAGTTTAACCTCAACCTCGGGATTGAGGGGATCACCCCTCCACTTT.

The chain has TRBV7-6 and TRBJ2-3, with D unclear. CDR3 size: 14 residues. V lost 7 bases, J lost 4 bases, and 15 bases lay in between. The germline V gene has CDR1 SGHVS and CDR2 FNYEAQ. The CDR3 region is CASMSYQKADTQYF. In nucleotides, the CDR3 is TGTGCCAGCATGTCTTACCAGAAAGCAGATACGCAGTATTTT.

The rearrangement links TRBV15 to TRBJ1-3; D ambiguous. The CDR3 sequence is 15 residues long. Germline CDR1 and CDR2: LNHNV and YYDKDF (reference sequence). The V gene lost 0 bases and the J gene lost 0 bases, with 6 bases spanning the gap. The CDR3 reads CATSRDLGSGNTIYF. For the CDR3, the DNA is TGTGCCACCAGCAGAGATCTGGGCTCTGGAAACACCATATATTTT.

The chain has TRBV7-3 and TRBJ1-2; TRBD1 agrees at 8 bases. CDR1 is SGHTA, CDR2 FQGTGA, per germline. The CDR3 consists of 13 residues. With 4 bases clipped from V and 8 bases from J, the junction kept 6 bases outside the gene matches. The CDR3, as DNA: TGTGCCAGCAGCTCCAGACAGGGGAGAGGCTACACCTTC. It translates to CASSSRQGRGYTF.

The chain is built from TRBV29-1 and TRBJ2-3; 9 nucleotides agree with TRBD2. Germline V CDR1 and CDR2: SQVTM, ANQGSEA. The CDR3 is made up of 16 amino acids. J was trimmed by 2 bases and V by 8 bases; bases with no gene match: 14. The CDR3 sequence is CSTSLSGGDLTDTQYF. The CDR3 DNA reads TGCAGCACTTCCCTTAGCGGGGGAGATCTCACAGATACGCAGTATTTT.

This clonotype was found a few times. V is TRBV4-2 and J is TRBJ2-2, with a weak D call TRBD1 (5 bases). Germline loops: CDR1 LGHNA, CDR2 YNFKEQ. The CDR3 runs 15 residues. V lost 3 bases to trimming and J lost 3 bases, with 11 bases between them. The CDR3 coding sequence is TGTGCCAGCAGCCACAGGGCCGCGGACACCGGGGAGCTGTTTTTT. It encodes CASSHRAADTGELFF.

The chain links TRBV5-1 to TRBJ1-4; no clear D gene. Trimming removed 0 bases from V and 3 bases from J, with 6 bases in between. The CDR3 spans 14 residues. Germline CDR1 is SGHRS and CDR2 is YFSETQ. The CDR3 region is CASSLGHSNEKLFF. CDR3 DNA sequence: TGCGCCAGCAGCTTGGGGCATTCTAATGAAAAACTGTTTTTT.

The chain carries TRBV5-1 and TRBJ1-2; tentative D call: TRBD1 (5 bases). Per germline, CDR1 SGHRS and CDR2 YFSETQ. Trimming cost V 0 bases and J 6 bases, with 12 bases left between them. The CDR3 extends over 14 amino acids. CDR3 sequence reads: CASSLVSGGDGYTF. The DNA of the CDR3 is TGCGCCAGCAGCTTGGTTTCCGGGGGAGATGGCTACACCTTC.